What follows is one T cell receptor beta chain and its context. The data belong to a study of T cell responses to AZD1222 COVID-19 vaccine. The protocol was immunoSEQ multiplex PCR, while the TCRdb copy is restricted to in-frame clones and leaves out a portion. This sample has about 97,000 clones, with around 89% found just once. CDR1 SGHVS and CDR2 FQNEAQ come from the germline V gene. The CDR3 totals 17 residues. V was pared by 5 bases and J by 0 bases, with 6 bases of the junction left unmatched. Sequenced here: peripheral blood, sampled on day 0 of AZD1222 vaccination. V usage is TRBV7-8 and J usage is TRBJ2-6; 8 bases line up with TRBD2. The TCR comes from an adult in good health. The chain's CDR3 is CASSARGGLSGANVLTF. For the CDR3, the DNA is TGTGCCAGCAGCGCCCGGGGGGGTCTCTCTGGGGCCAACGTCCTGACTTTC. Variable domain in full (rest from reference TRBV7-8 and TRBJ2-6): GAGVSQSPRYKVAKRGQDVALRCDPISGHVSLFWYQQALGQGPEFLTYFQNEAQLDKSGLPSDRFFAERPEGSVSTLKIQRTQQEDSAVYLCASSARGGLSGANVLTFGAGSRLTVL.